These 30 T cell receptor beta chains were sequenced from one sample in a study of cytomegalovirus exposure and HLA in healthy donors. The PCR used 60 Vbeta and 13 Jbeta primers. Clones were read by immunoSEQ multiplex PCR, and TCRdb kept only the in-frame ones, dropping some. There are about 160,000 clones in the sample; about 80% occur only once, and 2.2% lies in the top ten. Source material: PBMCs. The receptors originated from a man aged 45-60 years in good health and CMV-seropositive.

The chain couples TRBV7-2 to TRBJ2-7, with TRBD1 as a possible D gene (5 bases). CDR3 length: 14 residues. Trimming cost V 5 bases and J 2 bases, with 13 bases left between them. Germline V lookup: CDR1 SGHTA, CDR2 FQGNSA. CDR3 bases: TGTGCCAGCAGCCCAGACAGTCAGGCCTACGAGCAGTACTTC. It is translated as CASSPDSQAYEQYF. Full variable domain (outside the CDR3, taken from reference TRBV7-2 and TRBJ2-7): GAGVSQSPSNKVTEKGKDVELRCDPISGHTALYWYRQSLGQGLEFLIYFQGNSAPDKSGLPSDRFSAERTGGSVSTLTIQRTQQEDSAVYLCASSPDSQAYEQYFGPGTRLTVT.

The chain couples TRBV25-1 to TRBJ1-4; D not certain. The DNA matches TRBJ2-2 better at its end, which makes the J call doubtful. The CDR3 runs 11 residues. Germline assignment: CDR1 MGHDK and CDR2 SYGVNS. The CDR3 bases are TGTGCCAGCAGTGAATACGGGGAGCTGTTTTTT. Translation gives CASSEYGELFF.

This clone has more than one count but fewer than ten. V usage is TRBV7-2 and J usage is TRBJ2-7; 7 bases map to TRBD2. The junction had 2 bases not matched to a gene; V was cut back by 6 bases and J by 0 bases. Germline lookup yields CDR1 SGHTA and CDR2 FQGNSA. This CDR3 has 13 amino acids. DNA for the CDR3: TGTGCCAGCAGGGGGGGGAGCTCCTACGAGCAGTACTTC. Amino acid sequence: CASRGGSSYEQYF.

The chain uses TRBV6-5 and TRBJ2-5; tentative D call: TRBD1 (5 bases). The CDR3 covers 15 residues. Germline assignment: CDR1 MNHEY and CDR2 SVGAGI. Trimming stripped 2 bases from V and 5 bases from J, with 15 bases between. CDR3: CASSYLRTRDETQYF. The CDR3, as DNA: TGTGCCAGCAGTTACCTGAGGACACGAGACGAGACCCAGTACTTC.

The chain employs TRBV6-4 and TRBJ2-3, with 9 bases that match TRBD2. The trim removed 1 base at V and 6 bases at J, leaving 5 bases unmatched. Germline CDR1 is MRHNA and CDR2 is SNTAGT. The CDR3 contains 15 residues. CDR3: CASSDLGLAGDTQYF. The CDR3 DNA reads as TGTGCCAGCAGTGACTTGGGACTAGCAGGTGATACGCAGTATTTT.

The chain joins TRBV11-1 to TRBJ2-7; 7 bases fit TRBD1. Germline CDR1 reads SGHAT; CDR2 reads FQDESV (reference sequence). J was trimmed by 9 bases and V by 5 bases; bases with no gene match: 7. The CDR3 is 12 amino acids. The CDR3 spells CASSPDREVQYF. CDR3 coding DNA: TGTGCCAGCAGCCCCGACAGGGAAGTGCAGTACTTC.

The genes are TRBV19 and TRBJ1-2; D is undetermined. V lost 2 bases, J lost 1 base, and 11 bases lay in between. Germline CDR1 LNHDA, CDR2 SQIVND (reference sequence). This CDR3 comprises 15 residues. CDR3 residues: CASSISIGNNYGYTF. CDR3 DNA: TGTGCCAGTAGTATATCGATCGGTAATAACTATGGCTACACCTTC.

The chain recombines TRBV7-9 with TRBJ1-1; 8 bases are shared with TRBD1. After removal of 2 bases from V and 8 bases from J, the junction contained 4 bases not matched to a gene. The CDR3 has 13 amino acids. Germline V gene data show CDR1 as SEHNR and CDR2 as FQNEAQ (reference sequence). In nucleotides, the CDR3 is TGTGCCAGCAGCTTACCCCGGGACAGGGAAGCTTTCTTT. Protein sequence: CASSLPRDREAFF.

CDR3 nucleotides: TGCGCCAGCAGCTTGGAGACAGTATTTGATTCACCCCTCCACTTT. The encoded protein is CASSLETVFDSPLHF. The rearrangement joins TRBV5-1 to TRBJ1-6, with a tentative D call TRBD1 (5 bases). The CDR3 has 15 amino acids. Germline assignment: CDR1 SGHRS and CDR2 YFSETQ. V lost 0 bases, J lost 8 bases, and 12 bases lay in between.

CDR3 region: CATSADKGNQPQHF. CDR3 nucleotide sequence: TGTGCCACCAGCGCAGACAAGGGCAATCAGCCCCAGCATTTT. The chain uses TRBV15 and TRBJ1-5, with D unclear. The CDR3 length is 14 residues. Trimming took off 5 bases at V and 2 bases at J, with 10 bases between the two ends. CDR1 and CDR2 (germline): LNHNV, YYDKDF (reference sequence). Combining the CDR3 with reference TRBV15 and TRBJ1-5 gives the whole variable domain DAMVIQNPRYQVTQFGKPVTLSCSQTLNHNVMYWYQQKSSQAPKLLFHYYDKDFNNEADTPDNFQSRRPNTSFCFLDIRSPGLGDTAMYLCATSADKGNQPQHFGDGTRLSIL.

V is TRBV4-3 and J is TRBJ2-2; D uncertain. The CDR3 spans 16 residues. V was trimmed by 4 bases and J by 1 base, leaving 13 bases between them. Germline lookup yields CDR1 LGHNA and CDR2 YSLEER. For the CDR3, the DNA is TGCGCCAGCAGCCCCTCAGCAGGCCAGAACACCGGGGAGCTGTTTTTT. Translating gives CASSPSAGQNTGELFF.

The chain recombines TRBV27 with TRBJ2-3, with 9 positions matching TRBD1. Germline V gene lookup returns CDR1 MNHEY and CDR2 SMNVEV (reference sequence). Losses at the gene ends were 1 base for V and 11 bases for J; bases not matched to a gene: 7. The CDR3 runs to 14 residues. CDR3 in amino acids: CASSLLLGQGRQYF. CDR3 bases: TGTGCCAGCAGTTTATTATTGGGACAGGGCAGGCAGTATTTT.

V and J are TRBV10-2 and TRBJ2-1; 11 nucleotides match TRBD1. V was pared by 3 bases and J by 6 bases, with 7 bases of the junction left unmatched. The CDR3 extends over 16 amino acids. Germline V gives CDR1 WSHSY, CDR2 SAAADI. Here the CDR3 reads CASSDRGQGAVNEQFF. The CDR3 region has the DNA TGCGCCAGCAGTGACCGTGGACAGGGGGCTGTCAATGAGCAGTTCTTC.

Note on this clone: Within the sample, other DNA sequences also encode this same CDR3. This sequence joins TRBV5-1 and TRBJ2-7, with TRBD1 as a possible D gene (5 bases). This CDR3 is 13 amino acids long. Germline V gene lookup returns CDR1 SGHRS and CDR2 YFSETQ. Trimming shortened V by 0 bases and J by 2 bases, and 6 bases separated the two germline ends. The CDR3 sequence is CASSLAGTYEQYF. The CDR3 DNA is TGCGCCAGCAGCTTGGCAGGGACCTACGAGCAGTACTTC.

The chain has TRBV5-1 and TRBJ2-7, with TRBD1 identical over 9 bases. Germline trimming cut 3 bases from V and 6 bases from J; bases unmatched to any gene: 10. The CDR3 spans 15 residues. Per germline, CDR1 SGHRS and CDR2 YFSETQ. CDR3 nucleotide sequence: TGCGCCAGCAGCTGGGAACAGGGGGCGCGAAGCGAGCAGTACTTC. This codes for CASSWEQGARSEQYF.

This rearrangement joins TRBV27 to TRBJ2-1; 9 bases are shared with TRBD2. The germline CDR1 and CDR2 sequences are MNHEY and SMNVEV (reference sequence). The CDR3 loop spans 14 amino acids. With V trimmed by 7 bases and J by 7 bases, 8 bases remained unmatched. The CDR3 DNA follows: TGTGCCAGCACGGCGGGGGGGCTTATGAATGAGCAGTTCTTC. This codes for CASTAGGLMNEQFF.

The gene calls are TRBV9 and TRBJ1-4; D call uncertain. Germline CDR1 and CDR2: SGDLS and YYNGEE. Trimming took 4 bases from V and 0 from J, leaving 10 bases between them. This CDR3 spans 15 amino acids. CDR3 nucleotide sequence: TGTGCCAGCAGCCCCCGAGTTGCAACTAATGAAAAACTGTTTTTT. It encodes CASSPRVATNEKLFF.

The DNA of the CDR3 is TGTGCCAGCAGCATAGACAGCTACGAGCAGTACTTC. It specifies CASSIDSYEQYF. The V gene is TRBV5-5, the J gene TRBJ2-7; D possibly corresponds to TRBD1 (5 bases). The CDR3 totals 12 residues. Germline V gene sequence: CDR1 SGHKS, CDR2 YYEKEE (reference sequence). The V end lost 4 bases, the J end lost 3 bases, and 8 bases lay between the germline ends.

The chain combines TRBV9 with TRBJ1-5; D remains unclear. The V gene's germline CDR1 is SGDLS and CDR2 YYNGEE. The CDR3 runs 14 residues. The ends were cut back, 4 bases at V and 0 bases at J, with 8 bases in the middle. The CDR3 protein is CASSPSYSNQPQHF. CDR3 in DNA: TGTGCCAGCAGCCCCTCGTATAGCAATCAGCCCCAGCATTTT.

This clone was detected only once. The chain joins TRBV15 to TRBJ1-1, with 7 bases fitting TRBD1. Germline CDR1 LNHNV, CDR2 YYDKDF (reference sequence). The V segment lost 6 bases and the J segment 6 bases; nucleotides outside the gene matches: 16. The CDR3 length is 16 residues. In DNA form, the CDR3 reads TGTGCCACCAGTAATGGGGGGTTGACAGGGATACCTGAAGCTTTCTTT. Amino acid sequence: CATSNGGLTGIPEAFF.

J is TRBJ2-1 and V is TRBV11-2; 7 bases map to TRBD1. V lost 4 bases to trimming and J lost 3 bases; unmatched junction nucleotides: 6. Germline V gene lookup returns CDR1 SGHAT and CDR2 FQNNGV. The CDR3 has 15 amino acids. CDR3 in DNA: TGTGCCAGCAGCTCCGGGGACAGTTACTACAATGAGCAGTTCTTC. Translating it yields CASSSGDSYYNEQFF.

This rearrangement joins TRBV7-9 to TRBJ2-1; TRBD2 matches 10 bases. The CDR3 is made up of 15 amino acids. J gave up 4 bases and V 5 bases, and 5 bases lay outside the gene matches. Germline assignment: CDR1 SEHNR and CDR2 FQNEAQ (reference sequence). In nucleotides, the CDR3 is TGTGCCAGCAGCGAACTAGCGGGGCAATACAATGAGCAGTTCTTC. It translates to CASSELAGQYNEQFF.

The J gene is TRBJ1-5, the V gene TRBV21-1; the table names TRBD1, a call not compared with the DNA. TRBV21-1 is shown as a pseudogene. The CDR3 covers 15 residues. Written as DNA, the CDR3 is TGTGCCAGCAGCAAACACCACAGGGGACGTCAGCCCCAGCATTTT. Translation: CASSKHHRGRQPQHF.

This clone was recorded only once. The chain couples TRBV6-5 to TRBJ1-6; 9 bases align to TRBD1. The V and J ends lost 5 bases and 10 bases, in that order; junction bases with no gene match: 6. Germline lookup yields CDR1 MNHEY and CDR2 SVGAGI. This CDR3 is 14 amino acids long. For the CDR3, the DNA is TGTGCCAGCAGTCGAGACAGGGGGGCGTCACCCCTCCACTTT. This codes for CASSRDRGASPLHF.

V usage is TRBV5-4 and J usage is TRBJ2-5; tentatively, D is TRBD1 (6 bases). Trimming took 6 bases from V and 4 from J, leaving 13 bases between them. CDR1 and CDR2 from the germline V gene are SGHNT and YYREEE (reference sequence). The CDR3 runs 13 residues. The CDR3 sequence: CASNPSGAETQYF. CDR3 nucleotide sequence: TGTGCCAGCAACCCGTCAGGGGCAGAGACCCAGTACTTC.

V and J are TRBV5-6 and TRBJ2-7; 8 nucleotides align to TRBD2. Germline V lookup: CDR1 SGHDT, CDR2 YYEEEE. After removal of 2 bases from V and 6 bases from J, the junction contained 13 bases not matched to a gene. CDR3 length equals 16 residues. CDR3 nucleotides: TGTGCCAGCAGCTTTGGCGGGGGGCTGTTAACCGCCGAGCAGTACTTC. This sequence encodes CASSFGGGLLTAEQYF. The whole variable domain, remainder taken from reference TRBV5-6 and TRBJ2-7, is DAGVTQSPTHLIKTRGQQVTLRCSPKSGHDTVSWYQQALGQGPQFIFQYYEEEERQRGNFPDRFSGHQFPNYSSELNVNALLLGDSALYLCASSFGGGLLTAEQYFGPGTRLTVT.

The CDR3 region is CASSSREQYNEKLFF. The DNA for the CDR3 is TGTGCCAGTAGTTCAAGAGAACAGTATAATGAAAAACTGTTTTTT. This sequence joins TRBV19 and TRBJ1-4, with D hard to call. Trimming pared 5 bases from V and 4 bases from J, leaving 14 bases between. This CDR3 comprises 15 residues. In germline, CDR1 is LNHDA, CDR2 SQIVND (reference sequence).

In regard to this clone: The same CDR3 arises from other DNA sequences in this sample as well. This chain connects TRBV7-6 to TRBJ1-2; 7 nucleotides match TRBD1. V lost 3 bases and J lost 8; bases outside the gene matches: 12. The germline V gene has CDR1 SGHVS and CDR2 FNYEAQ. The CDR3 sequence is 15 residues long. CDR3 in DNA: TGTGCCAGCAGCTTTTCTGGACAGGACTTATACGGCTACACCTTC. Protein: CASSFSGQDLYGYTF.

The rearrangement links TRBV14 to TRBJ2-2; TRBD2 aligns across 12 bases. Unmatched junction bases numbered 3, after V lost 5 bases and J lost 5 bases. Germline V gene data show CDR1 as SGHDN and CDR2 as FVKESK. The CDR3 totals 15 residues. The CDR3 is CASSYGTSGTGELFF. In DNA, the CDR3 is TGTGCCAGCAGCTACGGGACTAGCGGGACCGGGGAGCTGTTTTTT.

The CDR3 loop reads CASSPMDRGVIGTQYF. CDR3 bases: TGCGCCAGCAGCCCGATGGACAGGGGCGTTATAGGTACGCAGTATTTT. J is TRBJ2-3 and V is TRBV5-1; 9 nucleotides agree with TRBD1. The CDR3 consists of 16 residues. V lost 4 bases and J lost 8; bases outside the gene matches: 14. Germline CDR1 is SGHRS and CDR2 is YFSETQ.